Listed below are T cell receptor beta chains from one sample, sequenced in a study of blood T cell repertoires in COVID-19. TCRdb's copy holds only in-frame clones and misses some; the assay was immunoSEQ multiplex PCR. The data contain under 350,000 clones, roughly 86% of them singletons. The sample taken for sequencing was peripheral blood. The receptor source for this set is a man younger than 30 with active or convalescent COVID-19. CDR3s include the opening cysteine and the closing phenylalanine or tryptophan. The order of the fields is J gene, V gene, CDR3 protein.

j_gene: TRBJ1-1
v_gene: TRBV30
CDR3aa: CARQGMNTEAFF

j_gene: TRBJ2-2
v_gene: TRBV1
CDR3aa: CTSSRHRANGELFF

j_gene: TRBJ1-4
v_gene: TRBV28
CDR3aa: CASTRGTGVATNEKLFF

j_gene: TRBJ1-1
v_gene: TRBV7-9
CDR3aa: CASSQPGGYTEAFF

j_gene: TRBJ1-5
v_gene: TRBV23-1
CDR3aa: CASSHRTDQGLQQPQHF

j_gene: TRBJ2-1
v_gene: TRBV6-1
CDR3aa: CASSDPASGRWEQFF

j_gene: TRBJ1-3
v_gene: TRBV6-5
CDR3aa: CATTGTISGNTIYF

j_gene: TRBJ2-2
v_gene: TRBV11-2
CDR3aa: CASSLGASPAGELFF

j_gene: TRBJ1-6
v_gene: TRBV6-5
CDR3aa: CASSYRPGGSPLHF

j_gene: TRBJ1-2
v_gene: TRBV6-5
CDR3aa: CASSFAVQQNYGYTF

j_gene: TRBJ2-3
v_gene: TRBV5-4
CDR3aa: CASSPGLAGAGPGDTQYF

j_gene: TRBJ2-7
v_gene: TRBV5-6
CDR3aa: CASSFTDEQYF

j_gene: TRBJ2-5
v_gene: TRBV30
CDR3aa: CAWSAWTSRETQYF

j_gene: TRBJ2-2
v_gene: TRBV3-1/TRBV3-2
CDR3aa: CASRLAGNTGELFF

j_gene: TRBJ2-7
v_gene: TRBV4-1
CDR3aa: CASSQILADSYEQYF

j_gene: TRBJ2-1
v_gene: TRBV30
CDR3aa: CAWIPRGQTDEQFF

j_gene: TRBJ1-2
v_gene: TRBV19
CDR3aa: CASSIDRDSYGYTF

j_gene: TRBJ1-2
v_gene: TRBV5-5
CDR3aa: CASSLWTTYGYTF

j_gene: TRBJ2-3
v_gene: TRBV3-1/TRBV3-2
CDR3aa: CASSLSITSGVGYTQYF

j_gene: TRBJ2-7
v_gene: TRBV10-3
CDR3aa: CAISESSTGVPYEQYF

j_gene: TRBJ1-4
v_gene: TRBV4-1
CDR3aa: CASSPLGVREKLFF

j_gene: TRBJ1-1
v_gene: TRBV30
CDR3aa: CAWNRLTNTEAFF

j_gene: TRBJ1-5
v_gene: TRBV24-1
CDR3aa: CATSDRQGSSNQPQHF

j_gene: TRBJ2-1
v_gene: TRBV12-3/TRBV12-4
CDR3aa: CASSLVRDYEQFF

j_gene: TRBJ2-2
v_gene: TRBV5-4
CDR3aa: CASRPGIGGTGELFF

j_gene: TRBJ1-6
v_gene: TRBV11-2
CDR3aa: CASSPGQGRSLHF

j_gene: TRBJ2-1
v_gene: TRBV7-2
CDR3aa: CASSLESGIEQFF